The present entry profiles one T cell receptor (beta chain) with its context. The antigen remains undetermined. This sample stems from a study of radiotherapy plus CTLA-4 blockade in lung cancer. Study context: In roughly 19% of patients, objective responses were seen; approximately 34% had disease control. Overall study findings and caveats: Blood saw expansion of tumor-derived TCR clones after radiotherapy plus ipilimumab. Per reports, early blood T cell clone dynamics, plus interferon-beta, forecast response most strongly.

Method: immunoSEQ multiplex PCR; TCRdb's copy keeps in-frame clones and lacks some. Among 50,000 or so clones listed, 70% to 90% were seen once. The V end lost 0 bases, the J end lost 5 bases, and 14 bases lay between the germline ends. CDR3 length: 15 residues. Germline assignment: CDR1 SGHRS and CDR2 YFSETQ. Chemo-refractory metastatic non-small-cell lung cancer patients received focal radiation with ipilimumab CTLA-4 blockade. The sample in question was peripheral blood, obtained from a patient treated with radiotherapy plus ipilimumab. This chain connects TRBV5-1 to TRBJ2-5; D might be TRBD2 (7 bases). This TCR came from a human donor with non-small cell lung cancer whose response to radiotherapy plus ipilimumab could not be evaluated. For the CDR3, the DNA is TGCGCCAGCAGCTTGGCCCGGGGGAGGGGGGAGACCCAGTACTTC. It translates to CASSLARGRGETQYF. The variable domain in full, completed from reference TRBV5-1 and TRBJ2-5, reads KAGVTQTPRYLIKTRGQQVTLSCSPISGHRSVSWYQQTPGQGLQFLFEYFSETQRNKGNFPGRFSGRQFSNSRSEMNVSTLELGDSALYLCASSLARGRGETQYFGPGTRLLVL.